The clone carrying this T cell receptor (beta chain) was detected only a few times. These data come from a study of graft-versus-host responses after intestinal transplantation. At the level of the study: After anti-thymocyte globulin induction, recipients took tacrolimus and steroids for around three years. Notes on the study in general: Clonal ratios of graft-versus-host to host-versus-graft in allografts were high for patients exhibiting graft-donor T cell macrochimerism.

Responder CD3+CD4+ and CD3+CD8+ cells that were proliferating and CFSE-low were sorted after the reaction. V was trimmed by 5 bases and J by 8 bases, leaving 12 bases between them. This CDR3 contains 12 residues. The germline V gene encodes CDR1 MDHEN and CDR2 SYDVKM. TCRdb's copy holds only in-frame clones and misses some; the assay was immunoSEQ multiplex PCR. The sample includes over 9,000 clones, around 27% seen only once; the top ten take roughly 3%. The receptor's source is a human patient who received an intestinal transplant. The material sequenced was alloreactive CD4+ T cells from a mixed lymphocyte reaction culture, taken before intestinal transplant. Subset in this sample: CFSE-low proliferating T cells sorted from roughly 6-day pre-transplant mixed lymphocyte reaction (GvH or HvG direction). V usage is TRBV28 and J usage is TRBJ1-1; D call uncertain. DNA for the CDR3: TGTGCCAGCAGTCCACTGGTGGGCGAAGCTTTCTTT. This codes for CASSPLVGEAFF.